Below are 32 T cell receptor beta chains sequenced from a single sample in a study of T cell repertoires in cytomegalovirus infection. TCRdb re-analysed the reads in MiXCR, keeping a single row per CDR3 protein. Of roughly 800,000 distinct CDR3 sequences listed, roughly 28% are singletons. These receptors are not linked to any known antigen. The source material was cultured CD8+ T cells from PBMCs, sampled from culture after CMV antigen stimulation. The receptors originated from a human donor in good health (CMV status not recorded). Some clones in this sample may be carry-over from other donors' samples.

The chain recombines TRBV7-9 with TRBJ1-6; 10 bases are shared with TRBD1. Germline values: CDR1 SEHNR, CDR2 FQNEAQ (reference sequence). The CDR3 is made up of 17 amino acids. The junction had 7 bases not matched to a gene; V was cut back by 5 bases and J by 3 bases. The CDR3 region has the DNA TGTGCCAGCAGCGGGACAGGGGACCTCTACTATAATTCACCCCTCCACTTT. This gives the protein CASSGTGDLYYNSPLHF.

This sequence joins TRBV6-1 and TRBJ2-4; perhaps TRBD2 as D (6 bases). Deletions cut 7 bases from V and 3 bases from J, with 10 bases between. This CDR3 spans 13 amino acids. Germline assignment: CDR1 MNHNS and CDR2 SASEGT. Written as DNA, the CDR3 is TGTGCCAGCACCAACGGGGGCAAAAACATTCAGTACTTC. Its translation: CASTNGGKNIQYF.

The V call is TRBV27, the J call TRBJ2-3, with a possible D match to TRBD1 (7 bases). This CDR3 spans 15 amino acids. V lost 5 bases and J lost 5, with 17 bases in between. CDR1 and CDR2 from the germline V gene are MNHEY and SMNVEV (reference sequence). The CDR3 is CASSPRRGPKDTQYF. In DNA form, the CDR3 reads TGTGCCAGCAGTCCCAGGAGGGGGCCCAAAGATACGCAGTATTTT.

The CDR3 DNA reads TGTGCCACCAGCGGCCCCGGGACGACGAATACAGATACGCAGTATTTT. Translated, it gives CATSGPGTTNTDTQYF. This chain links TRBV15 with TRBJ2-3; D possibly uses TRBD1 or TRBD2 (5 bases each). The CDR3 is made up of 16 amino acids. V lost 5 bases, J lost 3 bases, and 18 bases lay in between. The germline V gene has CDR1 LNHNV and CDR2 YYDKDF (reference sequence).

This sequence joins TRBV12-3 or TRBV12-4 and TRBJ2-1; D ambiguous. The CDR3 has 14 residues. Trimming removed 3 bases at V and 5 bases at J, with 11 bases between. CDR3 sequence reads: CASSFLVPDNEQFF. DNA of the CDR3: TGTGCCAGCAGTTTCTTGGTACCGGACAATGAGCAGTTCTTC.

The genes are TRBV19 and TRBJ1-1, with D possibly being TRBD1 (5 bases). V lost 7 bases and J 0 bases, leaving 12 bases between the germline ends. The CDR3 consists of 14 residues. Germline assignment: CDR1 LNHDA and CDR2 SQIVND (reference sequence). The CDR3 nucleotides are TGTGCCAGTATCCCAGGGCGGTTGAACACTGAAGCTTTCTTT. It codes for CASIPGRLNTEAFF.

This clonotype has a handful of counts. The genes are TRBV7-8 and TRBJ1-1; no clear D. The CDR3 extends over 13 amino acids. The V end lost 3 bases, the J end lost 0 bases, and 5 bases lay between the germline ends. The germline V gene encodes CDR1 SGHVS and CDR2 FQNEAQ. The CDR3 region has the DNA TGTGCCAGCAGCTTTGACGTGAACACTGAAGCTTTCTTT. It specifies CASSFDVNTEAFF.

This chain joins TRBV7-6 and TRBJ2-6; tentative D call: TRBD1 (6 bases). Germline CDR1 SGHVS, CDR2 FNYEAQ. Trimming took 8 bases from V and 0 from J, leaving 20 bases between them. The CDR3 runs to 18 residues. In DNA form, the CDR3 reads TGTGCCAGCCCCTACCGGGACACAAATCACTCTGGGGCCAACGTCCTGACTTTC. Its protein is CASPYRDTNHSGANVLTF.

The sample holds many counts of this clonotype. The chain has TRBV7-6 and TRBJ2-2; weak D call: TRBD2 (5 bases). Germline CDR1 reads SGHVS; CDR2 reads FNYEAQ. The CDR3 has 16 amino acids. V was pared by 1 base and J by 4 bases, with 13 bases between. CDR3 amino acids: CASSLEPGSGTGELFF. CDR3 coding DNA: TGTGCCAGCAGCTTAGAGCCGGGGTCGGGCACCGGGGAGCTGTTTTTT.

This clonotype was seen more than once but under ten times. The chain employs TRBV2 and TRBJ1-2; D not resolved. This CDR3 is 18 amino acids long. V was pared by 4 bases and J by 12 bases, with 33 bases between. CDR1 is SNHLY and CDR2 is FYNNEI in the germline V gene. The CDR3 protein is CASSGAFPVDHTPLLDTF. The CDR3, as DNA: TGTGCCAGCAGTGGGGCCTTCCCCGTTGATCACACCCCTCTATTGGACACCTTC.

The rearrangement joins TRBV12-3 or TRBV12-4 to TRBJ2-6; D is undetermined. The CDR3 sequence is 15 residues long. V was cut by 1 base and J by 0 bases, with 4 bases left in between. The CDR3 sequence: CASSLEDSGANVLTF. The CDR3 DNA reads as TGTGCCAGCAGTTTAGAAGACTCTGGGGCCAACGTCCTGACTTTC.

A single count supports this clonotype. The chain carries TRBV4-1 and TRBJ1-2; the match to TRBD1 covers 8 bases. The germline V gene has CDR1 MGHRA and CDR2 YSYEKL. The CDR3 runs 14 residues. V trimming: 5 bases; J trimming: 6 bases; junction bases outside the gene matches: 8. DNA for the CDR3: TGCGCCAGCAGCGCAATGACAGGGGTTGATGGCTACACCTTC. It is translated as CASSAMTGVDGYTF.

There are a few counts of this clonotype. The genes are TRBV12-3 or TRBV12-4 and TRBJ1-2; 9 bases fit TRBD1. This CDR3 has 15 residues. Germline trimming cut 1 base from V and 3 bases from J; bases unmatched to any gene: 3. The CDR3, as DNA: TGTGCCAGCAGTTTAGTGCGGACAGGGGACTATGGCTACACCTTC. This gives the protein CASSLVRTGDYGYTF.

This clonotype was counted a few times. The chain links TRBV3-1 to TRBJ1-6; possibly TRBD1 for D (6 bases). V lost 4 bases to trimming and J lost 11 bases, with 18 bases between them. Looked up from germline, CDR1 is LGHDT and CDR2 is YNNKEL (reference sequence). This CDR3 has 15 residues. The CDR3 loop is CASSPPGHDGAPLHF. The CDR3 DNA reads TGTGCCAGCAGCCCACCGGGACACGATGGAGCACCCCTCCACTTT. Together with reference TRBV3-1 and TRBJ1-6, the CDR3 gives the full variable domain: DTAVSQTPKYLVTQMGNDKSIKCEQNLGHDTMYWYKQDSKKFLKIMFSYNNKELIINETVPNRFSPKSPDKAHLNLHINSLELGDSAVYFCASSPPGHDGAPLHFGNGTRLTVT.

This clonotype showed up just a few times. This chain connects TRBV6-1 to TRBJ1-6; D is uncertain. Between the trimmed V and J ends, which lost 7 bases and 0 bases, there was a span of 16 bases. The CDR3 length is 17 residues. Germline V gives CDR1 MNHNS, CDR2 SASEGT. CDR3 residues: CASTPRREDSYNSPLHF. The CDR3 DNA sequence: TGTGCCAGCACCCCCCGGCGGGAAGACTCCTATAATTCACCCCTCCACTTT.

The rearrangement joins TRBV29-1 to TRBJ1-2, with unresolved D. Germline CDR1 SQVTM, CDR2 ANQGSEA. There are 11 residues in the CDR3. V lost 3 bases and J lost 4, with 6 bases in between. The CDR3 region is CSVDSTYGYTF. In DNA, the CDR3 is TGCAGCGTTGACAGCACCTATGGCTACACCTTC.

V is TRBV10-2 and J is TRBJ1-2, with a possible D match to TRBD1 (6 bases). Per the germline V gene, CDR1 is WSHSY and CDR2 is SAAADI. V lost 11 bases to trimming and J lost 1 base, with 17 bases between them. This CDR3 comprises 14 residues. CDR3 loop: CASRGAHLNYGYTF. CDR3 sequence (DNA): TGCGCCTCCCGGGGGGCCCACCTTAACTATGGCTACACCTTC.

The gene calls are TRBV14 and TRBJ1-3; 7 bases map to TRBD1. The V gene's germline CDR1 is SGHDN and CDR2 FVKESK. This CDR3 comprises 14 residues. The V and J ends lost 3 bases and 2 bases, in that order; junction bases with no gene match: 1. CDR3 residues: CASSHTGAGNTIYF. CDR3 bases: TGTGCCAGCAGCCATACAGGGGCTGGAAACACCATATATTTT.

Note on this clonotype: A read error may explain this, as a much larger clone is one base away. This chain uses TRBV6-2 or TRBV6-3 with TRBJ1-2; 11 bases are a match to TRBD1. Germline V gene sequence: CDR1 MNHEY, CDR2 SVGEGT. CDR3 size: 13 residues. The CDR3 bases are TGTGTCAGCGGACAGGGGGCGCGGAATGGCTACACCTTC. Its translation is CVSGQGARNGYTF.

V usage is TRBV6-6 and J usage is TRBJ2-2, with D possibly matching TRBD1 (6 bases). V was trimmed by 5 bases and J by 2 bases, leaving 15 bases between them. CDR3 length: 16 residues. Germline V gives CDR1 MNHNY, CDR2 SVGAGI (reference sequence). Here the CDR3 reads CASSVLGTSNTGELFF. The CDR3 coding sequence is TGTGCCAGCAGTGTATTGGGGACATCTAACACCGGGGAGCTGTTTTTT.

The V gene is TRBV6-1, the J gene TRBJ2-7; 7 bases align to TRBD2. V was clipped by 2 bases and J by 4 bases; unmatched bases: 14. The CDR3 contains 17 residues. The germline gives CDR1 MNHNS, CDR2 SASEGT. The CDR3 spells CASSESGNRGAGYEQYF. CDR3 DNA sequence: TGTGCCAGCAGTGAAAGCGGGAACCGAGGGGCGGGGTACGAGCAGTACTTC.

The CDR3 reads CASSHRNRGRTDTQYF. DNA of the CDR3: TGTGCCAGCAGCCACCGGAACAGGGGGCGCACAGATACGCAGTATTTT. The chain joins TRBV5-6 to TRBJ2-3; 9 bases align to TRBD1. The CDR3 runs to 16 residues. After removal of 4 bases from V and 1 base from J, the junction contained 7 bases not matched to a gene. Germline V CDR1 and CDR2: SGHDT, YYEEEE.

The V call is TRBV7-9, the J call TRBJ2-5; D gene unclear. Germline CDR1 SEHNR, CDR2 FQNEAQ (reference sequence). V shed 5 bases and J shed 4 bases, with 17 bases lying between them. This CDR3 region has 15 residues. In DNA, the CDR3 is TGTGCCAGCAGCCCTGCAACAGCCTCAATAGAGACCCAGTACTTC. As protein: CASSPATASIETQYF.

Ten or more counts support this clonotype. The chain has TRBV7-3 and TRBJ2-2; the match to TRBD1 covers 7 bases. V gave up 5 bases and J gave up 5 bases; unmatched junction bases: 5. CDR1 and CDR2 (germline): SGHTA, FQGTGA. This CDR3 comprises 14 residues. CDR3 sequence reads: CASSQDRRTGELFF. CDR3 bases: TGTGCCAGCAGCCAGGACAGGAGGACCGGGGAGCTGTTTTTT.

The chain employs TRBV9 and TRBJ2-7; 9 bases align to TRBD2. Germline trimming cut 0 bases from V and 4 bases from J; bases unmatched to any gene: 5. Looked up from germline, CDR1 is SGDLS and CDR2 is YYNGEE. The CDR3 has 15 residues. CDR3: CASSVAGTSQYEQYF. The CDR3 DNA is TGTGCCAGCAGCGTAGCTGGGACTAGCCAATACGAGCAGTACTTC. The full variable domain, in which reference TRBV9 and TRBJ2-7 provide the parts outside the CDR3, is DSGVTQTPKHLITATGQRVTLRCSPRSGDLSVYWYQQSLDQGLQFLIQYYNGEERAKGNILERFSAQQFPDLHSELNLSSLELGDSALYFCASSVAGTSQYEQYFGPGTRLTVT.

This rearrangement joins TRBV5-1 to TRBJ2-1; 9 nucleotides align to TRBD2. The CDR3 is 15 residues long. Looked up from germline, CDR1 is SGHRS and CDR2 is YFSETQ. Trimming at V came to 3 bases and at J to 5 bases, leaving 6 bases not matched to a gene. The CDR3 region has the DNA TGCGCCAGCAGCTCCGTGCCTAGCGGGGACAATGAGCAGTTCTTC. Its protein is CASSSVPSGDNEQFF.

The chain employs TRBV19 and TRBJ2-3; D perhaps matches TRBD1 (5 bases). Germline CDR1 reads LNHDA; CDR2 reads SQIVND (reference sequence). The CDR3 is 15 amino acids. Between the trimmed V and J ends, which lost 5 bases and 2 bases, there was a span of 14 bases. CDR3 residues: CASSLGQINTDTQYF. Written as DNA, the CDR3 is TGTGCCAGTAGTTTAGGACAAATAAACACAGATACGCAGTATTTT.

This clonotype was counted only a few times. This chain joins TRBV28 and TRBJ1-4; the match to TRBD1 covers 10 bases. Unmatched junction bases numbered 7, after V lost 5 bases and J lost 7 bases. Germline V gene lookup returns CDR1 MDHEN and CDR2 SYDVKM. The CDR3 loop spans 15 amino acids. The CDR3 here is CASSPGTGAGEKLFF. As DNA, the CDR3 is TGTGCCAGCAGTCCAGGGACAGGGGCAGGTGAAAAACTGTTTTTT.

The chain combines TRBV9 with TRBJ2-1; D remains ambiguous. The CDR3 loop spans 15 amino acids. Deletions cut 0 bases from V and 9 bases from J, with 16 bases between. CDR1 is SGDLS and CDR2 is YYNGEE in the germline V gene. CDR3 sequence reads: CASSVVASLSGEQFF. The CDR3 DNA reads as TGTGCCAGCAGCGTAGTAGCTAGTCTGAGTGGTGAGCAGTTCTTC.

The chain links TRBV7-8 to TRBJ1-2; possibly TRBD1 for D (6 bases). The V end lost 1 base, the J end lost 4 bases, and 16 bases lay between the germline ends. CDR1 is SGHVS, CDR2 FQNEAQ, per germline. The CDR3 extends over 16 amino acids. CDR3 residues: CASSLVAGAPGYGYTF. CDR3 nucleotide sequence: TGTGCCAGCAGCTTAGTAGCGGGGGCTCCGGGCTATGGCTACACCTTC. Using reference TRBV7-8 and TRBJ1-2 for the parts outside the CDR3, the full variable domain is GAGVSQSPRYKVAKRGQDVALRCDPISGHVSLFWYQQALGQGPEFLTYFQNEAQLDKSGLPSDRFFAERPEGSVSTLKIQRTQQEDSAVYLCASSLVAGAPGYGYTFGSGTRLTVV.

This chain uses TRBV12-3 or TRBV12-4 with TRBJ2-1; possible D gene TRBD2, 7 bases. This CDR3 is 15 amino acids long. Trimming removed 3 bases at V and 8 bases at J, with 17 bases between. This CDR3 reads CASSFWGGPPHEQFF. For the CDR3, the DNA is TGTGCCAGCAGTTTCTGGGGGGGCCCGCCTCATGAGCAGTTCTTC.

This chain joins TRBV7-6 and TRBJ1-1, with D possibly being TRBD1 (5 bases). The CDR3 sequence is 15 residues long. V lost 2 bases to trimming and J lost 4 bases, with 14 bases between them. The germline gives CDR1 SGHVS, CDR2 FNYEAQ. The CDR3 DNA reads as TGTGCCAGCAGCTTAAGGGGCCATGAGGGCACTGAAGCTTTCTTT. Its translation: CASSLRGHEGTEAFF.